This T cell receptor (beta chain) originates from a study of blood T cells in healthy people across ages. This CDR3 spans 14 amino acids. Trimming took 3 bases from V and 4 from J, leaving 13 bases between them. Germline values: CDR1 SGHVS, CDR2 FQNEAQ. A second 7 to 11 cycle PCR used barcoded and J-beta primers. One entry per CDR3 protein, called by TCRdb with MiXCR from the 5' RACE reads. The sample has hundreds of thousands of distinct CDR3 sequences, approximately 30% seen once. The draw of peripheral blood yielded ten milliliters from each donor. Total RNA, at least 5.5 micrograms per sample, was extracted from PBMCs. The table lists this clonotype with many counts.

J is TRBJ2-7 and V is TRBV7-8; D may match TRBD1 or TRBD2 (5 bases each). Sequencing was carried out using blood. The receptor was isolated from an elderly woman in good health. As DNA, the CDR3 is TGTGCCAGCAGCTTGTCGGGGCCCAAATACGAGCAGTACTTC. Translation gives CASSLSGPKYEQYF. Combining the CDR3 with reference TRBV7-8 and TRBJ2-7 gives the whole variable domain GAGVSQSPRYKVAKRGQDVALRCDPISGHVSLFWYQQALGQGPEFLTYFQNEAQLDKSGLPSDRFFAERPEGSVSTLKIQRTQQEDSAVYLCASSLSGPKYEQYFGPGTRLTVT.